This T cell receptor (beta chain) originates from a study of T-cell memory formation after mild COVID-19. Study-wide results and caveats: Clones that shrank (day 15 to 85) were balanced CD4/CD8, whereas later expanders leaned CD4+. Nothing showed for sure that second-wave clones peaking on day 37 were SARS-CoV-2 specific. Shrinking CD4+ clones resided mostly in CM and EM, and CD8+ ones in EMRA.

UMIs and sample barcodes were carried by the TCR alpha and TCR beta cDNA libraries that 5'RACE produced using constant-segment primers. A single record per CDR3 protein comes from TCRdb applying MiXCR to the 5' RACE reads. The table has about 110,000 distinct CDR3 sequences, about an eighth seen once. In the case of this clonotype: Its cognate antigen is unknown.

Trimming cost V 1 base and J 0 bases, with 7 bases left between them. Germline V gives CDR1 SEHNR, CDR2 FQNEAQ (reference sequence). The CDR3 spans 14 residues. This TCR was recovered from an adult woman who had mild COVID-19 (a few samples of this study predate the infection). Cell type and time point are not known. The gene calls are TRBV7-9 and TRBJ2-7; no definite D call. Sequencing was carried out using PBMCs or a T cell subset sorted from them (not recorded which). The chain's CDR3 is CASSLVGNSYEQYF. DNA of the CDR3: TGTGCCAGCAGCTTAGTTGGTAACTCCTACGAGCAGTACTTC.